This T cell receptor beta chain emerged from a study of blood T cell repertoires in COVID-19. Study-wide background: Acute-phase and convalescent COVID-19 samples originated in the United States, Italy and Spain.

The authors' processing: Reference gene primers were amplified, and this amplification served to estimate nucleated cell counts. Sequenced by immunoSEQ multiplex PCR; TCRdb stores in-frame clones only, minus some. That table is the source of V, J and clone size, and D and trimming were worked out from the DNA. The table has 250,000 to 300,000 clones, about 90% seen once. Seattle's cohort entered during active infection and was followed longitudinally. The CDR3 has 14 amino acids. Germline V gene sequence: CDR1 LGHDT, CDR2 YNNKEL (reference sequence). Trimming shortened V by 2 bases and J by 5 bases, and 12 bases separated the two germline ends.

What was sequenced was peripheral blood. This rearrangement joins TRBV3-1 (or the pseudogene TRBV3-2) to TRBJ2-5, with TRBD1 as a possible D gene (6 bases). The clonotype comes from a woman in her 70s with COVID-19, enrolled during active disease. Here the CDR3 DNA reads TGTGCCAGCAGCCAAAAAGGGGGTTTGGAGACCCAGTACTTC. It codes for CASSQKGGLETQYF.